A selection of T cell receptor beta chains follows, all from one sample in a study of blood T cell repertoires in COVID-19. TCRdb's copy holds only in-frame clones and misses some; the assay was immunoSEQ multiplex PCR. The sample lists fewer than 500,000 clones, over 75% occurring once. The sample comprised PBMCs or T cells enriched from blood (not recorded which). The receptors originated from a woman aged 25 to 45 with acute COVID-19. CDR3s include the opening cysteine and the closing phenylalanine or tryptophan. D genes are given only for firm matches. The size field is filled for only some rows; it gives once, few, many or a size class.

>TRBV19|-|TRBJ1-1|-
TGTGCCAGTAGTATATACGGAGGTAACACTGAAGCTTTCTTT
CASSIYGGNTEAFF
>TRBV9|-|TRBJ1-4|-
TGTGCCAGCAGCGTATATGGGACTACTAATGAAAAACTGTTTTTT
CASSVYGTTNEKLFF
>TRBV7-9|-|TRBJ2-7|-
TGTGCCAGCAGCGGGATTTTACAGGGCGGTGTAGACTACGAGCAGTACTTC
CASSGILQGGVDYEQYF
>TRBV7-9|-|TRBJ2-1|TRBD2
TGTGCCAGCCTTGGGACTAGCGGGACCTACAATGAGCAGTTCTTC
CASLGTSGTYNEQFF
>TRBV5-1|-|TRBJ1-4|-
TGCGCCAGCACCCTGGAGGGAGGGGTTCTAGAAAAACTGTTTTTT
CASTLEGGVLEKLFF
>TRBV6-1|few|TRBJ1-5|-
TGTGCCAGCAGTGAAGCCCACGGGGGCAATCAGCCCCAGCATTTT
CASSEAHGGNQPQHF
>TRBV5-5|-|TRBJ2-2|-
TGTGCCAGCAGCTTCGGTACCGGGGAGCTGTTTTTT
CASSFGTGELFF
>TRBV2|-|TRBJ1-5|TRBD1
TGTGCCAGCAGTGAACAGGGGGCGAGAGATCAGCCCCAGCATTTT
CASSEQGARDQPQHF
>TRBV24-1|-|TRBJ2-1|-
TGTGCCACGGCCGGGACACCCTACAATGAGCAGTTCTTC
CATAGTPYNEQFF
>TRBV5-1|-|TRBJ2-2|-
TGCGCCAGCAGCTTGGAGGGACTTCAAGGGGAGCTGTTTTTT
CASSLEGLQGELFF
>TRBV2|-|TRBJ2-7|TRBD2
TGTGCCAGCAGTGTGTCTCCTAGCGGGGTAAACGAGCAGTACTTC
CASSVSPSGVNEQYF
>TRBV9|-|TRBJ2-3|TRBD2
TGTGCCAGCAGCCCTCTTGACGGGGGGGGGACAGATACGCAGTATTTT
CASSPLDGGGTDTQYF
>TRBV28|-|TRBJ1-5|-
TGTGCCAGCGGGGGGGCTCACAATCAGCCCCAGCATTTT
CASGGAHNQPQHF
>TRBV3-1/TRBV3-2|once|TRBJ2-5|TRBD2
TGTGCCAGCAGCCAACCTCCCCGGGCTAGCGGACGTATCCGGACCCAGTACTTC
CASSQPPRASGRIRTQYF
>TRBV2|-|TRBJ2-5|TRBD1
TGTGCCAGCAGTGAAGCCCCGACAGGGAGAGAGACCCAGTACTTC
CASSEAPTGRETQYF
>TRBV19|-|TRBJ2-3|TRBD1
TGTGCCAGTAGTATGAAAGGGGGCGCGAGCACAGATACGCAGTATTTT
CASSMKGGASTDTQYF
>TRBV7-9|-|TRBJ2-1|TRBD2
TGTGCCAGCAGCTCCGGGAGGAGGCAGTTCTTC
CASSSGRRQFF
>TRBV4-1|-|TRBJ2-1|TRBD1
TGCGCCAGCAGCCAAGATGGGGGACAGTACAATGAGCAGTTCTTC
CASSQDGGQYNEQFF
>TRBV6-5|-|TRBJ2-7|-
TGTGCCAGCCACAGCGGCTACTACGAGCAGTACTTC
CASHSGYYEQYF
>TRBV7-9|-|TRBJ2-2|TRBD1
TGTGCCAGCAGCCTCGGACAGGGAGTGACCGGGGAGCTGTTTTTT
CASSLGQGVTGELFF
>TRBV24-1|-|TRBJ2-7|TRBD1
TGTGCCACCAGTGATGGGACAGGGGGCTACGAGCAGTACTTC
CATSDGTGGYEQYF
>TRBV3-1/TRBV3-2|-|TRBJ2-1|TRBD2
TGTGCCAGCAAGGGGTTGAGCGGGGGGGCTGGGTCCTACAATGAGCAGTTCTTC
CASKGLSGGAGSYNEQFF
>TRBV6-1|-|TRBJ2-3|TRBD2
TGTGCCAGCAGTGAATCCGGGAGGGGGCAGTATTTT
CASSESGRGQYF
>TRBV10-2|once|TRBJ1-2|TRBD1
TGCGCCAGCAGTGACCCGGACAGGGGGAATGGCTACACCTTC
CASSDPDRGNGYTF
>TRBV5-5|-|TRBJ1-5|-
TGTGCCAGCAGCACTGGTGGGGTGGGAGGTGGTCAGCCCCAGCATTTT
CASSTGGVGGGQPQHF
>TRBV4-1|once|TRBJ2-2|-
TGCGCCAGCAGCCACTTAGATACGGCCGGGGAGCTGTTTTTT
CASSHLDTAGELFF
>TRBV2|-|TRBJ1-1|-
TGTGCCAGCAACCGGGATTCGAACACTGAAGCTTTCTTT
CASNRDSNTEAFF
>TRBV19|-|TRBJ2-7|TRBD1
TGTGCCAGTAGGGCCGGGACAGGGCCCTACGAGCAGTACTTC
CASRAGTGPYEQYF
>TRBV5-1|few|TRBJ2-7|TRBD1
TGCGCCAGCAGCTTCGAGACAGGGATTCCCTCCTACGAGCAGTACTTC
CASSFETGIPSYEQYF
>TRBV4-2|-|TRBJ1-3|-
TGTGCCAGCAGCCAAGTTCGGACAGCTGGAAACACCATATATTTT
CASSQVRTAGNTIYF
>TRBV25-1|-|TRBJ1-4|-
TGTGCCAGCAGTGAACGGGGGTTCTATAATAATGAAAAACTGTTTTTT
CASSERGFYNNEKLFF
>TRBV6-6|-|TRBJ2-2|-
TGTGCCAGCAGTTACTCTAGCGGGAACACCGGGGAGCTGTTTTTT
CASSYSSGNTGELFF
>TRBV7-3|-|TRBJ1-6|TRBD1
TGTGCCAGCAGCCTCCGACAGGGGGAGTCACCCCTCCACTTT
CASSLRQGESPLHF
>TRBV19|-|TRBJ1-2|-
TGTGCCAGTAGACCGGGACTGATACTCTATGGCTACACCTTC
CASRPGLILYGYTF
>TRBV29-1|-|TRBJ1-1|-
TGCAGCGTTGACCCACACCCTAGAGGGGCTTTCTTT
CSVDPHPRGAFF
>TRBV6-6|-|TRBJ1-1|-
TGTGCCAGTGGCAAAAACAGGGTAGGCACTGAAGCTTTCTTT
CASGKNRVGTEAFF
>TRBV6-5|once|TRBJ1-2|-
TGTGCCAGCAGCCCGGGCGGGGGTTACTATGGCTACACCTTC
CASSPGGGYYGYTF
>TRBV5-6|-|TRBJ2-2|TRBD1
TGTGCCAGCAGCTTGGTGGGACAGACCACCGGGGAGCTGTTTTTT
CASSLVGQTTGELFF
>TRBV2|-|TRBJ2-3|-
TGTGCCAGCAGGAGGACAGGGAGGGGAGATACGCAGTATTTT
CASRRTGRGDTQYF
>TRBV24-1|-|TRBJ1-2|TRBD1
TGTGCCACCAGTGCGGCCGGGACAGAGGTCTATGGCTACACCTTC
CATSAAGTEVYGYTF
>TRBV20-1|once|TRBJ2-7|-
TGCAGTGCTAGTGTTGAGTTGGTTGGGGGGGGCCCTCACGAGCAGTACTTC
CSASVELVGGGPHEQYF
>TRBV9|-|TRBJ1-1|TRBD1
TGTGCCAGCAGCGTAGAGTCCGGTGACAGGGGAACTGAAGCTTTCTTT
CASSVESGDRGTEAFF
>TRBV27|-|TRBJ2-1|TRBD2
TGTGCCAGCAGTGCTCTAGCGGGGAAAAACAATGAGCAGTTCTTC
CASSALAGKNNEQFF
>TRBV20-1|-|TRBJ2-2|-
TGCAGTGCTACCGGGGGCGGGGAGCTGTTTTTT
CSATGGGELFF
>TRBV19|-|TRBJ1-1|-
TGTGCCAGCGAGCCACATGACAGAAAAAACACTGAAGCTTTCTTT
CASEPHDRKNTEAFF
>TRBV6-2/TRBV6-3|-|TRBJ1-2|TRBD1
TGTGCCAGCAGCCCACGACAGGGGCGGGGAGATGGCTACACCTTC
CASSPRQGRGDGYTF
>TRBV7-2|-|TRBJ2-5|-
TGTGCCAGCAGCTTATTTGGAGAAGAGACCCAGTACTTC
CASSLFGEETQYF
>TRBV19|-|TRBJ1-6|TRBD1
TGTGCCAGTACTCTCCGGGACAGGGAAGGTTCACCCCTCCACTTT
CASTLRDREGSPLHF
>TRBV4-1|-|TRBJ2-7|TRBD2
TGCGCCAGCAGCCAAGAGGGGAGGGGATACTACGAGCAGTACTTC
CASSQEGRGYYEQYF
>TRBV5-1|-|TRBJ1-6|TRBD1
TGCGCCAGCAGCTTGGAGGGGACAGCTAATTCACCCCTCCACTTT
CASSLEGTANSPLHF
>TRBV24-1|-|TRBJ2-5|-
TGTGCCACCAGTGAGACGGGTCGTATCTATTCTAAAGAGACCCAGTACTTC
CATSETGRIYSKETQYF
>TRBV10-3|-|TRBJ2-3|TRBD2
TGTGCCATCAGGCACATCCGGGGGGAGGAAGATACGCAGTATTTT
CAIRHIRGEEDTQYF
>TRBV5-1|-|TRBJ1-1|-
TGCGCCAGCAGCTTGGAACAGATGAACACTGAAGCTTTCTTT
CASSLEQMNTEAFF
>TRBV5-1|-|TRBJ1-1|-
TGCGCCAGCAGCTTGGGTTCGGGACTGACTGAAGCTTTCTTT
CASSLGSGLTEAFF